The 5 T cell receptor beta chains listed next were all sequenced from one sample in a study of Graves' ophthalmopathy and Graves' hyperthyroidism. As the template, RNA transcripts were used to amplify TCR beta CDR3 regions. First-round RT-PCR employed HTBI primers, with a second-round multiplex PCR after it. TCRdb re-called the multiplex PCR reads with MiXCR, one entry per CDR3 protein. In the table there are over 500,000 distinct CDR3 sequences, 22% of which are singletons. Sequencing was carried out using peripheral blood. These receptors were obtained from a woman aged 18-29 years with stable Graves' hyperthyroidism. Some clones in this sample may be carry-over from other donors' samples.

This clonotype was observed at least ten times. The chain joins TRBV30 to TRBJ2-5, with TRBD1 matching over 8 bases. This CDR3 is built from 13 residues. Germline-derived CDR1 and CDR2 are GTSNPN and SVGIG (reference sequence). V lost 5 bases and J lost 4; bases outside the gene matches: 6. The chain's CDR3 is CAWGQGRSETQYF. The CDR3 DNA reads as TGTGCCTGGGGACAGGGAAGATCAGAGACCCAGTACTTC.

The chain carries TRBV7-8 and TRBJ1-1; D gene ambiguous. CDR1 SGHVS and CDR2 FQNEAQ come from the germline V gene. The CDR3 has 15 residues. V was pared by 1 base and J by 8 bases, with 17 bases between. The CDR3 region has the DNA TGTGCCAGCAGCTTAGTTCGGGGAGCCGCACTAGAAGCTTTCTTT. Encoded protein: CASSLVRGAALEAFF.

CDR3 DNA sequence: TGTGCCAGCAGTGAAGACGGAGGTATACAAGAGACCCAGTACTTC. Protein product: CASSEDGGIQETQYF. The V call is TRBV6-1, the J call TRBJ2-5, with TRBD2 as a possible D gene (5 bases). Trimming removed 1 base from V and 2 bases from J, with 11 bases in between. Germline CDR1 MNHNS, CDR2 SASEGT. CDR3 length: 15 residues.

For this clonotype: Given a much more abundant clone one base away, this may be a read error. This chain uses TRBV11-2 with TRBJ1-1, with D maybe TRBD1 (5 bases). V lost 9 bases, J lost 6 bases, and 17 bases lay in between. Germline CDR1 is SGHAT and CDR2 is FQNNGV. This CDR3 is 13 amino acids long. The CDR3 DNA is TGTGCCAGTGTGGTGGAAGGGGCCCCTGAAGCTTTCTTT. Translating it yields CASVVEGAPEAFF.

Ten or more counts support this clonotype. The chain joins TRBV4-1 to TRBJ2-5; D assignment may be TRBD1 or TRBD2 (5 bases each). The CDR3 runs to 13 residues. V dropped 0 bases and J dropped 9 bases, with 11 bases sitting between them. Germline V gives CDR1 MGHRA, CDR2 YSYEKL. The CDR3 region has the DNA TGCGCCAGCAGCCAAGATCTGCGAGGGGCCCAGTACTTC. It specifies CASSQDLRGAQYF.